This T cell receptor (beta chain) originates from a study of spatial heterogeneity in lung cancer. Findings of the study overall: Ubiquitous expanded tumor TCRs were observed in blood more at resection than follow-up.

V was trimmed by 1 base and J by 5 bases, leaving 8 bases between them. The CDR3 has 14 residues. CDR1 is MNHEY, CDR2 SMNVEV, per germline (reference sequence). As for time point: sample taken at primary tumor resection. Donors were around 70 untreated early-stage non-small cell lung cancer patients. With respect to this clonotype: Its antigen is unknown.

TCRdb independently ran MiXCR on the 5' RACE reads; one entry per CDR3 protein. This table has approximately 40,000 distinct CDR3 sequences, under 8% appearing once. The sequences come from PBMCs, collected at surgery. The receptor was derived from a female donor with early-stage non-small cell lung cancer. The chain recombines TRBV27 with TRBJ1-4; tentatively, D is TRBD1 (6 bases). CDR3 nucleotides: TGTGCCAGCAGTTTATTGCAGGGGAATGAAAAACTGTTTTTT. Protein: CASSLLQGNEKLFF.